This T cell receptor (beta chain) was sequenced for a study of shared clonotypes between healthy human individuals. With regard to this clone: At the DNA level, this CDR3 is encoded by other sequences in the same sample as well.

CDR1 and CDR2 from the germline V gene are KGHSH and LQKENI. Trimming cost V 3 bases and J 4 bases; bases outside gene matches: 4. CDR3 length: 15 amino acids. Profiled with immunoSEQ multiplex PCR; TCRdb holds only in-frame clones, not every one. The top ten clones hold 0.36% of a sample with 2,500,000 or so clones, 80% to 95% of them seen once. Sequencing was performed on naive CD4+ T cells from PBMCs. Regarding subset: CD45RA+ positively selected. The genes are TRBV18 and TRBJ2-1, with 9 bases identical to TRBD1. The receptor was isolated from a man in his late teens or twenties in good health. Some clones in this sample may be carry-over from other donors' samples. The CDR3 DNA follows: TGTGCCAGCTCACCCGGGACAGGGAATTACAATGAGCAGTTCTTC. This translates into CASSPGTGNYNEQFF.